The clone carrying this T cell receptor beta chain was found once. Antigen unknown. Runs used v3.0 of the immunoSEQ assay and were done at survey level. Only in-frame clones appear in the TCRdb table, and some are missing; sequencing was by immunoSEQ multiplex PCR. This sample yields around 38,000 clones, of which approximately 94% are seen a single time; 2.2% belongs to the top ten. The germline V gene encodes CDR1 KGHSH and CDR2 LQKENI. The CDR3 consists of 15 residues. Trimming took off 3 bases at V and 0 bases at J, with 10 bases between the two ends. The entry originates in a study of long-term antiretroviral therapy in people with HIV. Overall study findings and caveats: Clones showing expansion before ART dominated the repertoire at all time points. Blood sampling spanned 2004 to 2017, possibly under older ART regimens. Compared with controls, HIV repertoires showed narrower CDR3 length ranges.

J is TRBJ2-3 and V is TRBV18, with D tentatively TRBD1 (6 bases). The receptor's source is a man aged 25 to 40 with HIV. The sample consisted of unsorted PBMCs, taken just over 9 years after starting antiretroviral therapy. Here the CDR3 reads CASSPSGHSTDTQYF. The DNA for the CDR3 is TGTGCCAGCTCACCTTCGGGACATAGCACAGATACGCAGTATTTT.